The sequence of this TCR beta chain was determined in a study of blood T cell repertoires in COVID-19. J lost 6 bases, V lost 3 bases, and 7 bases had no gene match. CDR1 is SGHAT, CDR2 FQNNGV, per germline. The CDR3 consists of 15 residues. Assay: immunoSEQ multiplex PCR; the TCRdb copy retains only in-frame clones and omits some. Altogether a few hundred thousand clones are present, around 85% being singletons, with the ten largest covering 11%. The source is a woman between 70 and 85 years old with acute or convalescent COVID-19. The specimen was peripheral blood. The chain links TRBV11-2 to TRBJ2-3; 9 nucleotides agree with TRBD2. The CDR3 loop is CASSLRGGPSDTQYF. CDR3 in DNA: TGTGCCAGCAGCTTGCGGGGGGGGCCATCGGATACGCAGTATTTT.